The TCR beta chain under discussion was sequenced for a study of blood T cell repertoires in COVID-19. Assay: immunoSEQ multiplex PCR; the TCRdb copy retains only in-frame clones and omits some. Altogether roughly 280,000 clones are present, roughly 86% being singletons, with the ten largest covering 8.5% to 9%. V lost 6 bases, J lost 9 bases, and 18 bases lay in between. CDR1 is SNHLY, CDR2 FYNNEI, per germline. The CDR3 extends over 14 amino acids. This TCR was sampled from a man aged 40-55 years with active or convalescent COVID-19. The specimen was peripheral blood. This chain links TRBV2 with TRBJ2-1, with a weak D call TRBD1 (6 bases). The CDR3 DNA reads TGTGCCAGCAGATTACAGGGTACGGGTGGTGAGCAGTTCTTC. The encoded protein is CASRLQGTGGEQFF.